A selection of T cell receptor beta chains follows, all from one sample in a study of cytomegalovirus exposure and HLA in healthy donors. Measured with immunoSEQ multiplex PCR; TCRdb has only the in-frame clones, and not every one. The sample yields 190,000 or so clones, about four fifths seen once. Sequenced sample: PBMCs. These receptors all stem from a woman aged 18-29 years in good health and CMV-seropositive. Each CDR3 is given with its conserved first and last residue. Fields, in order: V gene, D gene, J gene, CDR3 length, clone size, CDR3 DNA, CDR3 protein. A D gene is named only where the DNA matches it firmly. Some rows mark clone size as missing; the rest say once, few, many or name a class of expanded clone.

v_call: TRBV7-9; d_call: -; j_call: TRBJ1-4; cdr3_length: 12; clone_size: few; cdr3_nt: TGTGCCAGCAGCTTAGTGAGGGAAAACCTGTTTTTT; cdr3_aa: CASSLVRENLFF
v_call: TRBV25-1; d_call: -; j_call: TRBJ1-1; cdr3_length: 14; clone_size: few; cdr3_nt: TGTGCCAGCAGTGAATGGGCCGATGCGACTGAAGCTTTCTTT; cdr3_aa: CASSEWADATEAFF
v_call: TRBV6-1; d_call: TRBD1; j_call: TRBJ1-2; cdr3_length: 14; clone_size: -; cdr3_nt: TGTGCCAGTAACGCGGACAGGCTAAACTATGGCTACACCTTC; cdr3_aa: CASNADRLNYGYTF
v_call: TRBV19; d_call: -; j_call: TRBJ1-5; cdr3_length: 17; clone_size: -; cdr3_nt: TGTGCCAGTAGGGGCAATAGATTCACAAGGTCCGAACAGCCCCAGCATTTT; cdr3_aa: CASRGNRFTRSEQPQHF
v_call: TRBV7-9; d_call: TRBD1; j_call: TRBJ1-2; cdr3_length: 14; clone_size: few; cdr3_nt: TGTGCCAGCACCTCGGGACAGGGGGGGCGAGGCTACACCTTC; cdr3_aa: CASTSGQGGRGYTF
v_call: TRBV29-1; d_call: TRBD1; j_call: TRBJ1-2; cdr3_length: 13; clone_size: -; cdr3_nt: TGCAGCGTTGAGGACAGGGGGGACTATGGCTACACCTTC; cdr3_aa: CSVEDRGDYGYTF
v_call: TRBV29-1; d_call: -; j_call: TRBJ1-1; cdr3_length: 16; clone_size: -; cdr3_nt: TGCAGCGTTGAAGATCTCCAACAGGGAATAGGCACTGAAGCTTTCTTT; cdr3_aa: CSVEDLQQGIGTEAFF
v_call: TRBV27; d_call: TRBD2; j_call: TRBJ2-5; cdr3_length: 15; clone_size: -; cdr3_nt: TGTGCCAGCAGACTAGCGGGGCGGTTTCTGGAGACCCAGTACTTC; cdr3_aa: CASRLAGRFLETQYF
v_call: TRBV7-3; d_call: -; j_call: TRBJ2-1; cdr3_length: 15; clone_size: -; cdr3_nt: TGTGCCAGCAGCTCGACGGGGGGCCCCTACAATGAGCAGTTCTTC; cdr3_aa: CASSSTGGPYNEQFF
v_call: TRBV4-2; d_call: TRBD1; j_call: TRBJ1-1; cdr3_length: 15; clone_size: -; cdr3_nt: TGTGCCAGCAGCCAGTTGGGGCAGGGGGGAGCTGAAGCTTTCTTT; cdr3_aa: CASSQLGQGGAEAFF
v_call: TRBV11-2; d_call: -; j_call: TRBJ1-1; cdr3_length: 13; clone_size: -; cdr3_nt: TGTGCCAGCAGCTCGACAGCTAACACTGAAGCTTTCTTT; cdr3_aa: CASSSTANTEAFF
v_call: TRBV6-5; d_call: -; j_call: TRBJ2-2; cdr3_length: 14; clone_size: -; cdr3_nt: TGTGCCAGCAGTTACTCGAGGAACACCGGGGAGCTGTTTTTT; cdr3_aa: CASSYSRNTGELFF
v_call: TRBV2; d_call: -; j_call: TRBJ1-5; cdr3_length: 14; clone_size: few; cdr3_nt: TGTGCCAGCAGTCCCGACAGATACAATCAGCCCCAGCATTTT; cdr3_aa: CASSPDRYNQPQHF
v_call: TRBV2; d_call: TRBD2; j_call: TRBJ2-3; cdr3_length: 16; clone_size: -; cdr3_nt: TGTGCCAGCAGGCGACTAGCGGGGGGGAGCACAGATACGCAGTATTTT; cdr3_aa: CASRRLAGGSTDTQYF
v_call: TRBV7-6; d_call: TRBD1; j_call: TRBJ2-7; cdr3_length: 15; clone_size: -; cdr3_nt: TGTGCCAGCAGCACAATGGGACAGGTTGGCTACGAGCAGTACTTC; cdr3_aa: CASSTMGQVGYEQYF
v_call: TRBV13; d_call: TRBD2; j_call: TRBJ2-3; cdr3_length: 16; clone_size: -; cdr3_nt: TGTGCCAGCAGCGCCGGTAGCGGGGGGAGGACAGATACGCAGTATTTT; cdr3_aa: CASSAGSGGRTDTQYF
v_call: TRBV18; d_call: TRBD2; j_call: TRBJ2-3; cdr3_length: 14; clone_size: -; cdr3_nt: TGTGCCAGCCGGACTAGCGGGGTCACAGATACGCAGTATTTT; cdr3_aa: CASRTSGVTDTQYF
v_call: TRBV7-9; d_call: -; j_call: TRBJ2-1; cdr3_length: 13; clone_size: -; cdr3_nt: TGTGCCAGCAGCCAGGGGTCCGGGGACGAGCAGTTCTTC; cdr3_aa: CASSQGSGDEQFF
v_call: TRBV13; d_call: TRBD2; j_call: TRBJ2-7; cdr3_length: 14; clone_size: -; cdr3_nt: TGTGCCAGCAGGAAGGCGGGGGGGGCCTACGAGCAGTACTTC; cdr3_aa: CASRKAGGAYEQYF
v_call: TRBV27; d_call: -; j_call: TRBJ1-5; cdr3_length: 17; clone_size: -; cdr3_nt: TGTGCCAGCAGTCAAATTCCCCTCGTAGGGGTCAATCAGCCCCAGCATTTT; cdr3_aa: CASSQIPLVGVNQPQHF
v_call: TRBV7-6; d_call: TRBD1; j_call: TRBJ1-5; cdr3_length: 14; clone_size: -; cdr3_nt: TGTGCCAGCAGCTTTGGACAGGGAGATCAGCCCCAGCATTTT; cdr3_aa: CASSFGQGDQPQHF
v_call: TRBV5-1; d_call: TRBD2; j_call: TRBJ2-2; cdr3_length: 15; clone_size: once; cdr3_nt: TGCGCCAGCAGCTTGGCCGGCGGGGGCACCGGGGAGCTGTTTTTT; cdr3_aa: CASSLAGGGTGELFF
v_call: TRBV7-9; d_call: -; j_call: TRBJ1-1; cdr3_length: 12; clone_size: -; cdr3_nt: TGTGCCAGCAGCTTAGGGGGGGCTGAAGCTTTCTTT; cdr3_aa: CASSLGGAEAFF
v_call: TRBV11-2; d_call: -; j_call: TRBJ1-5; cdr3_length: 13; clone_size: -; cdr3_nt: TGTGCCAGCAGCGCACACAGGAATCAGCCCCAGCATTTT; cdr3_aa: CASSAHRNQPQHF
v_call: TRBV2; d_call: -; j_call: TRBJ2-1; cdr3_length: 15; clone_size: -; cdr3_nt: TGTGCCAGCAGAGGTCTGCGGGGCAGATACAATGAGCAGTTCTTC; cdr3_aa: CASRGLRGRYNEQFF
v_call: TRBV6-5; d_call: TRBD2; j_call: TRBJ2-7; cdr3_length: 16; clone_size: -; cdr3_nt: TGTGCCAGCAGTTACGGACTAGCGGGGAGCTCCTACGAGCAGTACTTC; cdr3_aa: CASSYGLAGSSYEQYF
v_call: TRBV7-9; d_call: -; j_call: TRBJ2-2; cdr3_length: 17; clone_size: once; cdr3_nt: TGTGCCAGCAGGTTCAATCCCTCTAGGGGGAACACCGGGGAGCTGTTTTTT; cdr3_aa: CASRFNPSRGNTGELFF
v_call: TRBV9; d_call: TRBD2; j_call: TRBJ2-1; cdr3_length: 15; clone_size: -; cdr3_nt: TGTGCCAGCAGCCCCACTAGCGGGGAATATGGGGAGCAGTTCTTC; cdr3_aa: CASSPTSGEYGEQFF
v_call: TRBV6-6; d_call: TRBD1; j_call: TRBJ1-5; cdr3_length: 16; clone_size: -; cdr3_nt: TGTGCCAGCAGCCATGACAGGGGCTGGGATAATCAACCCCAGCATTTT; cdr3_aa: CASSHDRGWDNQPQHF
v_call: TRBV2; d_call: -; j_call: TRBJ2-3; cdr3_length: 14; clone_size: -; cdr3_nt: TGTGCCAGCAGTGGGAGGACAGAGAGAGATACGCAGTATTTT; cdr3_aa: CASSGRTERDTQYF
v_call: TRBV5-6; d_call: -; j_call: TRBJ1-2; cdr3_length: 19; clone_size: few; cdr3_nt: TGTGCCAGCAGCTCCCTCCCGACAGAACCGTACTCGCCAAACTATGGCTACACCTTC; cdr3_aa: CASSSLPTEPYSPNYGYTF
v_call: TRBV28; d_call: TRBD1; j_call: TRBJ1-5; cdr3_length: 18; clone_size: once; cdr3_nt: TGTGCCAGCAGTTCTCCGGGACAGGGGACCTTCGGTAATCAGCCCCAGCATTTT; cdr3_aa: CASSSPGQGTFGNQPQHF
v_call: TRBV9; d_call: TRBD2; j_call: TRBJ2-1; cdr3_length: 16; clone_size: few; cdr3_nt: TGTGCCAGCAGCCTCCTAGCGGCCTCGCCTGGCAATGAGCAGTTCTTC; cdr3_aa: CASSLLAASPGNEQFF
v_call: TRBV6-1; d_call: TRBD1; j_call: TRBJ2-7; cdr3_length: 13; clone_size: -; cdr3_nt: TGTGCCAGCAGGGAGACAGGGGCCGACGAGCAGTACTTC; cdr3_aa: CASRETGADEQYF
v_call: TRBV2; d_call: TRBD1; j_call: TRBJ1-3; cdr3_length: 15; clone_size: -; cdr3_nt: TGTGCCAGCCACCCGGGAATCTACAGGGGGAACACCATATATTTT; cdr3_aa: CASHPGIYRGNTIYF
v_call: TRBV12-5; d_call: -; j_call: TRBJ2-2; cdr3_length: 14; clone_size: -; cdr3_nt: TGTGCTAGTGGTTTGGGGCCCAACACCGGGGAGCTGTTTTTT; cdr3_aa: CASGLGPNTGELFF
v_call: TRBV9; d_call: TRBD2; j_call: TRBJ2-3; cdr3_length: 17; clone_size: once; cdr3_nt: TGTGCCAGCAGCGCCCACCTAGCGGGGGGGCAGTCAGATACGCAGTATTTT; cdr3_aa: CASSAHLAGGQSDTQYF
v_call: TRBV18; d_call: -; j_call: TRBJ1-2; cdr3_length: 15; clone_size: -; cdr3_nt: TGTGCCAGCTCACCACCCATGACAGATAACTATGGCTACACCTTC; cdr3_aa: CASSPPMTDNYGYTF
v_call: TRBV19; d_call: -; j_call: TRBJ2-3; cdr3_length: 15; clone_size: -; cdr3_nt: TGTGCCAGTAGTATAATGGCGGGGAACACAGATACGCAGTATTTT; cdr3_aa: CASSIMAGNTDTQYF
v_call: TRBV19; d_call: -; j_call: TRBJ2-2; cdr3_length: 13; clone_size: once; cdr3_nt: TGTGCCAGTAGCCCCTCCGGCACCGGGGAGCTGTTTTTT; cdr3_aa: CASSPSGTGELFF
v_call: TRBV7-9; d_call: -; j_call: TRBJ2-1; cdr3_length: 16; clone_size: -; cdr3_nt: TGTGCCAGCAGCACCTATCAGGGGTACACCTACAATGAGCAGTTCTTC; cdr3_aa: CASSTYQGYTYNEQFF
v_call: TRBV4-2; d_call: TRBD1; j_call: TRBJ2-2; cdr3_length: 19; clone_size: -; cdr3_nt: TGTGCCAGCAGCCACGAAACACCGGGACAGGGGGAACGATCCGGGGAGCTGTTTTTT; cdr3_aa: CASSHETPGQGERSGELFF
v_call: TRBV7-3; d_call: TRBD2; j_call: TRBJ2-1; cdr3_length: 16; clone_size: -; cdr3_nt: TGTGCCAGCAGCCGAGCCACTAGCGGGGTGTACAATGAGCAGTTCTTC; cdr3_aa: CASSRATSGVYNEQFF
v_call: TRBV27; d_call: TRBD1; j_call: TRBJ2-2; cdr3_length: 17; clone_size: -; cdr3_nt: TGTGCCAGCAGTTTATTGGGACAGGGGGTGAACACCGGGGAGCTGTTTTTT; cdr3_aa: CASSLLGQGVNTGELFF
v_call: TRBV2; d_call: -; j_call: TRBJ2-7; cdr3_length: 13; clone_size: -; cdr3_nt: TGTGCCTTAGGGGGACTAAGTACTTACGAGCAGTACTTC; cdr3_aa: CALGGLSTYEQYF
v_call: TRBV5-4; d_call: -; j_call: TRBJ2-2; cdr3_length: 15; clone_size: -; cdr3_nt: TGTGCCAGCAGCGAGGCGCGCCGGCCCACCGGGGAGCTGTTTTTT; cdr3_aa: CASSEARRPTGELFF
v_call: TRBV9; d_call: -; j_call: TRBJ1-4; cdr3_length: 12; clone_size: -; cdr3_nt: TGTGCCAGCAGCCCGGAGGGTGAAAAACTGTTTTTT; cdr3_aa: CASSPEGEKLFF
v_call: TRBV6-1; d_call: -; j_call: TRBJ1-1; cdr3_length: 15; clone_size: few; cdr3_nt: TGTGCCAGCAGGCCACCCCGGGTATCGGACACTGAAGCTTTCTTT; cdr3_aa: CASRPPRVSDTEAFF
v_call: TRBV6-6; d_call: TRBD2; j_call: TRBJ2-1; cdr3_length: 14; clone_size: -; cdr3_nt: TGTGCCAGCACCCGGGGGGGGGCTTACAATGAGCAGTTCTTC; cdr3_aa: CASTRGGAYNEQFF
v_call: TRBV6-5; d_call: -; j_call: TRBJ2-7; cdr3_length: 13; clone_size: few; cdr3_nt: TGTGCCAGCAGTTACTCGGGCACTTACGAGCAGTACTTC; cdr3_aa: CASSYSGTYEQYF
v_call: TRBV7-3; d_call: TRBD2; j_call: TRBJ2-1; cdr3_length: 17; clone_size: -; cdr3_nt: TGTGCCAGCAGCTTAACGCTAGCGGGGGGGTTCTACAATGAGCAGTTCTTC; cdr3_aa: CASSLTLAGGFYNEQFF
v_call: TRBV18; d_call: TRBD1; j_call: TRBJ1-6; cdr3_length: 15; clone_size: -; cdr3_nt: TGTGCCAGCTCACGGGACAGGGGAGAAAATTCACCCCTCCACTTT; cdr3_aa: CASSRDRGENSPLHF
v_call: TRBV19; d_call: -; j_call: TRBJ2-1; cdr3_length: 17; clone_size: -; cdr3_nt: TGTGCCAGTAGTGTCCGGACAGCCCGTAGCTCCTACAATGAGCAGTTCTTC; cdr3_aa: CASSVRTARSSYNEQFF
v_call: TRBV5-1; d_call: -; j_call: TRBJ1-2; cdr3_length: 15; clone_size: -; cdr3_nt: TGCGCCAGCAGCTCTGAGACAGGACCCAACTATGGCTACACCTTC; cdr3_aa: CASSSETGPNYGYTF
v_call: TRBV5-4; d_call: TRBD2; j_call: TRBJ2-7; cdr3_length: 14; clone_size: once; cdr3_nt: TGTGCCAGCAGCTCGGGGGGTGGGACCTACGAGCAGTACTTC; cdr3_aa: CASSSGGGTYEQYF
v_call: TRBV30; d_call: -; j_call: TRBJ1-1; cdr3_length: 10; clone_size: -; cdr3_nt: TGTGCCTGGAGTGTACCCAGAGCTTTCTTT; cdr3_aa: CAWSVPRAFF
v_call: TRBV5-8; d_call: TRBD1; j_call: TRBJ1-5; cdr3_length: 15; clone_size: -; cdr3_nt: TGTGCCAGCAGCCGACAGGGGGCGAGCAATCAGCCCCAGCATTTT; cdr3_aa: CASSRQGASNQPQHF